What follows are 26 T cell receptor beta chains derived from one specimen sequenced in a study of vaccination and CD4 T cells after COVID-19 (dated 2022 in TCRdb). For these receptors, no antigen is known. Library creation used PCR. These reads were obtained on an Illumina iSeq 100. DNA from cultured CD4+ T cells was subjected to TCR sequencing with the Oncomine TCR Beta short-read assay at the Johns Hopkins FTIC core. The public reads were quality trimmed at Q25 with fastp and then assembled into clones with MiXCR by TCRdb, keeping productive beta chains. Here each entry gathers all rows of one CDR3 protein and keeps the most common genes and DNA. The sample records 12,000 or so distinct CDR3 sequences, roughly 55% of which are singletons. The biggest ten clones account for over 20% of the sample. Sample treatment or condition, as interpreted from the label and publication: roughly ten-day PBMC culture with coronavirus spike peptide pools or control peptides (ViraFEST assay).

Sequences were obtained from CD4+ T cells from blood, cultured in vitro. These receptors were obtained from a human donor who had recovered from COVID-19.

V and J are TRBV7-2 and TRBJ1-4; 7 bases agree with TRBD1. V trimming: 5 bases; J trimming: 3 bases; junction bases outside the gene matches: 3. Germline V gene lookup returns CDR1 SGHTA and CDR2 FQGNSA. This CDR3 is 14 amino acids long. The CDR3 region has the DNA TGTGCCAGCAGCCCGGGGACAGCTAATGAAAAACTGTTTTTT. Its protein is CASSPGTANEKLFF.

The chain links TRBV20-1 to TRBJ2-3, with D tentatively TRBD2 (5 bases). This CDR3 has 16 amino acids. The germline CDR1 and CDR2 sequences are DFQATT and SNEGSKA (reference sequence). V lost 0 bases and J 11 bases, leaving 24 bases between the germline ends. The CDR3 reads CSARDMLRVIGGWQYF. The CDR3 coding sequence is TGCAGTGCTAGAGACATGTTGCGGGTGATCGGTGGCTGGCAGTATTTT.

The chain couples TRBV5-4 to TRBJ2-7; tentative D call: TRBD2 (6 bases). This CDR3 is built from 14 residues. V lost 4 bases, J lost 4 bases, and 15 bases lay in between. Per germline, CDR1 SGHNT and CDR2 YYREEE (reference sequence). The CDR3 reads CASSDSGGAYEQYF. The CDR3 DNA is TGTGCCAGCAGCGATAGCGGAGGGGCTTACGAGCAGTACTTC.

The chain joins TRBV18 to TRBJ2-2; the D is unclear. The length of the CDR3 is 12 residues. Germline lookup yields CDR1 KGHSH and CDR2 LQKENI. Trimming left V 2 bases short and J 4 bases short, with 2 bases between. The CDR3 DNA is TGTGCCAGCTCACCAACCACCGGGGAGCTGTTTTTT. Translating it yields CASSPTTGELFF.

CDR3 amino acids: CASIGTHRGGQPQHF. The CDR3 DNA reads TGTGCCAGTATCGGGACCCACAGGGGAGGCCAGCCCCAGCATTTT. The genes are TRBV19 and TRBJ1-5; 7 bases are shared with TRBD1. After removal of 7 bases from V and 7 bases from J, the junction contained 13 bases not matched to a gene. CDR3 size: 15 residues. Germline V lookup: CDR1 LNHDA, CDR2 SQIVND (reference sequence).

This clonotype was observed a handful of times. The chain combines TRBV21-1 with TRBJ2-5; TRBD2 is the table's D call, not checked against the DNA. TRBV21-1 is a recognized pseudogene. The CDR3 contains 12 residues. CDR3 amino acids: CASGGLMETQYF. The CDR3 coding sequence is TGTGCCAGCGGAGGATTAATGGAGACCCAGTACTTC.

The chain links TRBV7-2 to TRBJ2-2, with 8 bases matching TRBD2. The germline CDR1 and CDR2 sequences are SGHTA and FQGNSA. With V trimmed by 3 bases and J by 0 bases, 0 bases remained unmatched. There are 15 residues in the CDR3. This CDR3 reads CASSLGLANTGELFF. The CDR3 bases are TGTGCCAGCAGCTTGGGACTAGCGAACACCGGGGAGCTGTTTTTT.

This clonotype was seen a few times. This rearrangement joins TRBV6-2 or TRBV6-3 to TRBJ1-5; no reliable D call. V was pared by 6 bases and J by 6 bases, with 15 bases between. The CDR3 length is 14 residues. CDR1 and CDR2 from the germline V gene are MNHEY and SVGEGT. CDR3 coding DNA: TGTGCCAGCAGCTACCCCGGACGAATTCAGCCCCAGCATTTT. This translates into CASSYPGRIQPQHF.

The genes are TRBV7-9 and TRBJ2-1; 10 positions match TRBD2. Trimming cost V 3 bases and J 10 bases; bases outside gene matches: 6. Germline V gives CDR1 SEHNR, CDR2 FQNEAQ (reference sequence). The CDR3 spans 14 residues. CDR3 residues: CASSFLAGGDEQFF. CDR3 coding DNA: TGTGCCAGCAGCTTTTTAGCGGGAGGAGACGAGCAGTTCTTC.

The rearrangement joins TRBV20-1 to TRBJ1-5, with D possibly being TRBD1 (5 bases). The CDR3 runs to 16 residues. The germline gives CDR1 DFQATT, CDR2 SNEGSKA (reference sequence). Trimming left V 4 bases short and J 0 bases short, with 16 bases between. The CDR3 region is CSANKDSGNSNQPQHF. In nucleotides, the CDR3 is TGCAGTGCTAACAAAGACAGTGGAAATAGCAATCAGCCCCAGCATTTT.

V usage is TRBV6-4 and J usage is TRBJ2-1; 7 positions agree with TRBD2. With 3 bases clipped from V and 5 bases from J, the junction kept 1 base outside the gene matches. This CDR3 has 13 residues. CDR1 is MRHNA and CDR2 is SNTAGT in the germline V gene. CDR3 sequence: CASSERENNEQFF. In nucleotides, the CDR3 is TGTGCCAGCAGTGAGCGGGAGAACAATGAGCAGTTCTTC.

The chain employs TRBV10-3 and TRBJ2-1; TRBD1 matches 10 bases. CDR1 ENHRY and CDR2 SYGVKD come from the germline V gene. The CDR3 extends over 16 amino acids. Trimming at V came to 1 base and at J to 6 bases, leaving 6 bases not matched to a gene. The CDR3, as DNA: TGTGCCATCAGTGAGTGGGGACAGGGGAATCCCAATGAGCAGTTCTTC. Protein product: CAISEWGQGNPNEQFF.

The chain is built from TRBV6-5 and TRBJ2-6; D possibly corresponds to TRBD2 (6 bases). Germline V CDR1 and CDR2: MNHEY, SVGAGI. This CDR3 spans 16 amino acids. Trimming removed 0 bases from V and 4 bases from J, with 10 bases in between. In DNA, the CDR3 is TGTGCCAGCAGTTACTCCGGAGGGACGGGGGCCAACGTCCTGACTTTC. It encodes CASSYSGGTGANVLTF.

This chain links TRBV20-1 with TRBJ2-5; possibly TRBD1 or TRBD2 for D (5 bases each). Trimming removed 5 bases at V and 7 bases at J, with 20 bases between. The CDR3 totals 14 residues. Per the germline V gene, CDR1 is DFQATT and CDR2 is SNEGSKA (reference sequence). The CDR3 spells CSARPGTGSWTQYF. Here the CDR3 DNA reads TGCAGTGCTCGTCCCGGGACGGGCAGTTGGACCCAGTACTTC.

By sample share, this clonotype is medium-sized (0.01 to 0.1%). This chain uses TRBV20-1 with TRBJ2-7; D is uncertain. Trimming took off 3 bases at V and 6 bases at J, with 9 bases between the two ends. The CDR3 has 11 residues. Germline values: CDR1 DFQATT, CDR2 SNEGSKA (reference sequence). CDR3 nucleotide sequence: TGCAGTGCTAGTGCCAGTCGCGAGCAGTACTTC. It codes for CSASASREQYF.

The chain has TRBV7-8 and TRBJ2-1; D is ambiguous. With 2 bases removed from V and 5 bases from J, the gap between germline ends came to 16 bases. The CDR3 is 16 amino acids. The germline V gene encodes CDR1 SGHVS and CDR2 FQNEAQ. CDR3 in amino acids: CASSLYVRWAHNEQFF. CDR3 sequence (DNA): TGTGCCAGCAGCTTATACGTCCGTTGGGCTCACAATGAGCAGTTCTTC.

V usage is TRBV6-1 and J usage is TRBJ2-1; the match to TRBD1 covers 8 bases. V lost 5 bases, J lost 4 bases, and 4 bases stayed unmatched. Germline-derived CDR1 and CDR2 are MNHNS and SASEGT. The CDR3 has 14 residues. For the CDR3, the DNA is TGTGCCAGCAGTACGGGACAGGAGTACAATGAGCAGTTCTTC. This encodes CASSTGQEYNEQFF.

The chain combines TRBV20-1 with TRBJ2-1, with D unclear. The CDR3 consists of 12 residues. Germline lookup yields CDR1 DFQATT and CDR2 SNEGSKA (reference sequence). V was trimmed by 4 bases and J by 8 bases, leaving 12 bases between them. The CDR3 spells CSATWRHDEQFF. The CDR3 DNA follows: TGCAGTGCTACCTGGCGGCATGATGAGCAGTTCTTC.

The chain is built from TRBV20-1 and TRBJ2-3; TRBD1 aligns across 9 bases. Germline V gene lookup returns CDR1 DFQATT and CDR2 SNEGSKA (reference sequence). This CDR3 comprises 15 residues. The V and J ends lost 6 bases and 4 bases, in that order; junction bases with no gene match: 11. As DNA, the CDR3 is TGCAGTGCGCTGAGGGACAGGGAAACGGCAGATACGCAGTATTTT. Translation: CSALRDRETADTQYF.

The chain uses TRBV12-3 or TRBV12-4 and TRBJ1-1, with 11 bases fitting TRBD1. The length of the CDR3 is 14 residues. With V trimmed by 2 bases and J by 9 bases, 5 bases remained unmatched. CDR3 coding DNA: TGTGCCAGCAGTTTACCGGGACAGGGGGGGAAAGCTTTCTTT. Translated, it gives CASSLPGQGGKAFF.

The chain carries TRBV5-8 and TRBJ1-5; no clear D. The ends were cut back, 0 bases at V and 9 bases at J, with 7 bases in the middle. Germline CDR1 SGHTS, CDR2 YDEGEE. The CDR3 extends over 12 amino acids. The CDR3 DNA is TGTGCCAGCAGCTTGGTATCCCGGCCCCAGCATTTT. This sequence encodes CASSLVSRPQHF.

The V gene is TRBV30, the J gene TRBJ1-2; 8 positions match TRBD1. The germline CDR1 and CDR2 sequences are GTSNPN and SVGIG (reference sequence). The J segment lost 6 bases and the V segment lost 4 bases, leaving 10 bases of the junction unmatched. There are 14 residues in the CDR3. This CDR3 reads CAWNEAGGANGYTF. DNA of the CDR3: TGTGCCTGGAACGAGGCAGGGGGCGCGAATGGCTACACCTTC.

This clonotype was found once. The chain couples TRBV20-1 to TRBJ2-5; D gene ambiguous. V was shortened by 2 bases and J by 2 bases, with 0 bases between the two germline ends. This CDR3 comprises 10 residues. Germline V lookup: CDR1 DFQATT, CDR2 SNEGSKA (reference sequence). CDR3 nucleotide sequence: TGCAGTGCTAGACAAGAGACCCAGTACTTC. It specifies CSARQETQYF.

The V gene is TRBV6-1, the J gene TRBJ2-3, with TRBD2 matching over 9 bases. This CDR3 region has 14 residues. V was clipped by 11 bases and J by 8 bases; unmatched bases: 14. Germline V gene data show CDR1 as MNHNS and CDR2 as SASEGT. The CDR3 protein is CAGAAGGLGSTQYF. The CDR3 bases are TGTGCCGGGGCGGCGGGAGGGCTTGGGAGTACGCAGTATTTT.

The chain links TRBV7-9 to TRBJ1-6; no definite D call. The CDR3 extends over 12 amino acids. Deletions cut 6 bases from V and 13 bases from J, with 13 bases between. Per the germline V gene, CDR1 is SEHNR and CDR2 is FQNEAQ (reference sequence). The CDR3 DNA sequence: TGTGCCAGCAGTCTCCTTCAGCTCCCCCTCCACTTT. It translates to CASSLLQLPLHF.

The chain joins TRBV6-1 to TRBJ2-1, with TRBD1 identical over 7 bases. The trim removed 5 bases at V and 2 bases at J, leaving 6 bases unmatched. This CDR3 region has 15 residues. Germline CDR1 MNHNS, CDR2 SASEGT. The CDR3 DNA reads TGTGCCAGCAGTCGAAGGGGACAGCCCTACAATGAGCAGTTCTTC. Translated: CASSRRGQPYNEQFF.